Detailed here is one T cell receptor (beta chain). This sample was included in a study of blood T cell repertoires in COVID-19. Study-wide context: COVID-19 samples from acute and convalescent phases originated in the United States, Italy and Spain. T cells, B-cell-depleted T cells, or PBMCs provided the cDNA or gDNA that served as material.

Per the study methods: Amplification of reference gene primers was used by the study to estimate nucleated cell counts. Method: immunoSEQ multiplex PCR; TCRdb's copy keeps in-frame clones and lacks some. D and trimming come from the DNA, and the V and J calls and clone size come from that table. The sample yields some 73,000 clones, around 85% seen once. This CDR3 is built from 15 residues. The V end lost 3 bases, the J end lost 1 base, and 12 bases lay between the germline ends. Looked up from germline, CDR1 is LNHDA and CDR2 is SQIVND (reference sequence). The TCR was taken from a woman older than 75 with active or convalescent COVID-19. The genes are TRBV19 and TRBJ1-1, with D tentatively TRBD1 (6 bases). The specimen was peripheral blood. As DNA, the CDR3 is TGTGCCAGTAGTATTTCGGGACACACGAACACTGAAGCTTTCTTT. Its translation is CASSISGHTNTEAFF.